This T cell receptor (beta chain) stems from a study of blood T cells in healthy people across ages. Study-level background: About one barcoded beta molecule per two T cells came from capture by template switching. General observations from the study: In these data, TCR beta diversity tracked strongly with naive T cell percentage.

Through a sample-barcoded 5' primer and a J-beta primer mix, a second PCR was run for about 6 to 12 cycles. Every molecule of cDNA carried a tag from a template-switch adaptor with 12 random nucleotides. MiXCR, applied by TCRdb to the 5' RACE reads, yields one record per CDR3 protein. The table lists 800,000 to 950,000 distinct CDR3 sequences, approximately 35% of them singletons. Points on this clonotype: Antigen: not known.

The study isolated at least 6.5 million PBMCs from each sample. This clonotype was sampled from a man younger than 35 in good health. The specimen sequenced was blood.

The CDR3 sequence: CASSSITGFNQPQHF. The DNA for the CDR3 is TGTGCCAGCAGCTCTATAACAGGGTTCAATCAGCCCCAGCATTTT. J is TRBJ1-5 and V is TRBV7-2, with D maybe TRBD1 (6 bases). The CDR3 length is 15 residues. Trimming removed 4 bases at V and 3 bases at J, with 13 bases between. Germline CDR1 SGHTA, CDR2 FQGNSA.